This TCR beta chain was recovered during a study of shared clonotypes between healthy human individuals (dated by TCRdb to 2020 to 2022). About the study as a whole: The cohort comprised two women and a few men aged 18 to 49 years. For each donor, three plates each were used for CD4 naive and CD4 memory, two plates were used for CD8 naive, and one plate was used for CD8 memory. To estimate repertoire size and how much clonotype sharing occurs between individuals, the study deeply sequenced the blood TCR repertoires of about five healthy adults. To increase sequencing depth and limit assay-specific biases, different laboratories used diverse techniques to prepare libraries and sequence TCR repertoires. Between about 0.85 and 8.9 billion PBMCs per donor were obtained by leukapheresis. Study-wide findings and limitations: The small number of donors limited the genetic and exposure-history diversity represented. Compared with non-shared clonotypes, clonotypes shared by all four sorted-subset donors had higher generation probabilities. Sampling was limited to blood, and TCR repertoires in tissue likely differ from TCR repertoires in blood. Larger estimated clonotype richness was generally found for naive subsets than for memory subsets. When four donors were compared, the shared fraction of clonotypes was 5% to 6.5% for naive CD4, around 3.6% for naive CD8, 2.3% for memory CD4, and 0.4% for memory CD8. Even with the large sequencing depth, rarefaction of the sorted-subset datasets indicated that sequencing was incomplete. Based on pairwise subsampling, the degree of clonotype sharing among donors was expected to be affected by sequencing depth.

Healthy HIV-negative adults with no recently reported acute infections or vaccinations were included as donors. Only Caucasian adults living in Nashville, Tennessee, USA were represented among the donors. Magnetic negative selection was used to enrich CD4+ T cells, after which naive cells were positively selected on CD45RA and the negative fraction became the memory subset. Blood was collected by leukapheresis, and PBMCs were isolated by Ficoll-Histopaque density gradient centrifugation and then cryopreserved in liquid nitrogen vapor phase. Analytical flow cytometry was used to check the purity and quantity of every magnetically sorted T cell population. Each sorted fraction had its genomic DNA isolated and then quantified by UV absorbance on a Nanodrop 2000c. Deletion took 7 bases off V and 0 bases off J, with a span of 6 bases between the germline ends. Its CDR3 holds 12 amino acids, cysteine through phenylalanine. Just CDR3 DNA is preserved here, 36 bases in frame from base 1. As encoded in the germline V gene (reference sequence), CDR1 is LNHDA while CDR2 is SQIVND.

A remark on this clone: Its antigen remains undetermined. No quality values exist for individual bases; no much larger clone is one base distant.

Using the deep immunoSEQ assay, TCR CDR3 regions were amplified from genomic DNA by multiplex PCR. For each cell subset, the extracted genomic DNA was distributed evenly across all wells of several immunoSEQ 96-well plates, and each plate served as one replicate. For sorted subsets, roughly 0.2 ug genomic DNA, equal to tens of thousands of T cell genomes, was loaded into each replicate PCR. The purified libraries were quantified using a Qubit 3.0 fluorometer, sized with a Bioanalyzer 2100, and then quantified again using the KAPA Library Quantification kit. A separate single-read 150-cycle Illumina NextSeq 550 flow cell was used to sequence each immunoSEQ 96-well plate. As for how the authors treated the data: Because the immunoSEQ output included only junctional sequences and no quality scores, the filtering could not be the same as the filtering used for full-length reads. Sequences were annotated with PyIR, a Python wrapper for IgBLAST v1.9, and V/J genes and CDR3 were assigned using IMGT germline references. Reads were removed for weak V/J assignments (E-value above 1e-6), missing CDR3, stop codons, out-of-frame junctions, or ambiguous translated residues. A V3J clonotype was defined by an identical inferred V gene, J gene, and CDR3 amino acid sequence. The percentage overlap between two repertoires was calculated by dividing the number of shared unique clonotypes by the size of the smaller repertoire. Repertoire richness was assessed with RTK rarefaction, the Chao1 estimator, and Recon v2.1 estimates of unobserved clonotypes. OLGA was used to compute generation probabilities for all TCRbeta clonotypes that the gDNA method yielded from a few donors. This is the immuneACCESS table as TCRdb keeps it, with only in-frame sequences that have V and J called. A part of the clones is gone; compared with another copy, unresolved V genes explain less than half, and the rest is unexplained. V and J calls and clone size follow that table, whereas D and trimming were derived from the DNA. The sample data list 2 million to 2.5 million clones, and 93% of these were observed just once. Approximately 0.35% of the sample rests with the top ten.

Recombination joined TRBV19 with TRBJ1-1; no confident D gene assignment can be made. The TCR originated in a man aged 18 to 35 in good health. Some clones in this sample may be carry-over from other donors' samples. Specimen: naive CD4+ T cells from PBMCs. This sample's cell subset or site label indicates: CD45RA+ positively selected. The nucleotides read TGTGCCAGTATGGAGGTGAACACTGAAGCTTTCTTT. Its amino acids are CASMEVNTEAFF.